These 26 T cell receptor beta chains originate from one sample sequenced in a study of human T cells and chemical hapten exposure. From the RACE reads, TCRdb called clonotypes with MiXCR, one entry per CDR3 protein. The sample has about 92,000 distinct CDR3 sequences, approximately 9.9% seen once. The time point here: pre-sensitization, week 0. Treatment specified: therapeutic diphenylcyclopropenone sensitization with weekly scalp DPC. Sequencing used whole blood, obtained in connection with sensitization to the hapten diphenylcyclopropenone (DPC). All receptors derive from a woman in her thirties or forties with alopecia areata. Some clones in this sample may be carry-over from other donors' samples.

This clonotype showed up just a few times. The chain uses TRBV12-3 or TRBV12-4 and TRBJ2-7; 12 bases map to TRBD1. The CDR3 consists of 14 residues. V was clipped by 5 bases and J by 5 bases; unmatched bases: 4. The CDR3 loop reads CASSTGQGAHEQYF. DNA of the CDR3: TGTGCCAGCAGTACGGGACAGGGGGCCCACGAGCAGTACTTC.

A few counts support this clonotype. The gene calls are TRBV29-1 and TRBJ1-3; perhaps TRBD1 as D (5 bases). V was trimmed by 5 bases and J by 1 base, leaving 18 bases between them. The CDR3 is 16 residues long. Germline V CDR1 and CDR2: SQVTM, ANQGSEA. In DNA form, the CDR3 reads TGCAGCGTTCTGGGGGTCTCCAAAGGGTCTGGAAACACCATATATTTT. This gives the protein CSVLGVSKGSGNTIYF.

This clonotype appeared many times. V is TRBV12-3 or TRBV12-4 and J is TRBJ2-1; 11 nucleotides agree with TRBD2. Losses at the gene ends were 6 bases for V and 3 bases for J; bases not matched to a gene: 4. The CDR3 loop spans 15 amino acids. This chain's CDR3 is CASRIAGGFYNEQFF. The CDR3 DNA sequence: TGTGCCAGCAGGATAGCGGGGGGGTTCTACAATGAGCAGTTCTTC.

In its sample, this clonotype was seen many times. CDR3 loop: CASSYLTEPRGYGYTF. In DNA, the CDR3 is TGTGCCAGCAGTTACCTGACCGAGCCTAGGGGATATGGCTACACCTTC. The rearrangement links TRBV6-6 to TRBJ1-2, with D maybe TRBD1 (5 bases). This CDR3 contains 16 residues. Germline V lookup: CDR1 MNHNY, CDR2 SVGAGI (reference sequence). V shed 2 bases and J shed 5 bases, with 18 bases lying between them.

This clonotype was found many times. The chain carries TRBV6-5 and TRBJ1-1; the match to TRBD1 covers 9 bases. The CDR3 consists of 13 residues. Germline V gives CDR1 MNHEY, CDR2 SVGAGI. The trim removed 6 bases at V and 8 bases at J, leaving 7 bases unmatched. CDR3 nucleotide sequence: TGTGCCAGCAGCCGAACAGGGGGCGGGGAAGCTTTCTTT. This encodes CASSRTGGGEAFF.

CDR3 sequence reads: CASSQDRQGVYTF. The CDR3, as DNA: TGCGCCAGCAGCCAAGATCGACAGGGTGTCTACACCTTC. This chain joins TRBV4-1 and TRBJ1-2, with 7 bases matching TRBD1. The V gene's germline CDR1 is MGHRA and CDR2 YSYEKL. The ends lost 0 bases at V and 10 bases at J; junction bases unmatched: 5. The CDR3 consists of 13 residues.

This clonotype was recorded a few times. The chain is built from TRBV27 and TRBJ1-1; TRBD1 agrees at 9 bases. The length of the CDR3 is 13 residues. Germline V gene sequence: CDR1 MNHEY, CDR2 SMNVEV (reference sequence). V lost 5 bases to trimming and J lost 8 bases; unmatched junction nucleotides: 6. This CDR3 reads CASSTGQGMEAFF. CDR3 nucleotide sequence: TGTGCCAGCAGTACCGGACAGGGGATGGAAGCTTTCTTT.

This clonotype was counted at least ten times. V gene TRBV12-3 or TRBV12-4 combines with J gene TRBJ2-1; D unresolved. The V gene lost 4 bases and the J gene lost 5 bases, with 9 bases spanning the gap. This CDR3 is 13 amino acids long. CDR3 in amino acids: CASSWARNNEQFF. CDR3 nucleotides: TGTGCCAGCAGTTGGGCCAGGAACAATGAGCAGTTCTTC.

This clonotype was picked up many times. The V gene is TRBV7-9, the J gene TRBJ1-1, with no clear D. The CDR3 runs 12 residues. CDR1 SEHNR and CDR2 FQNEAQ come from the germline V gene (reference sequence). V lost 11 bases and J lost 4, with 14 bases in between. As DNA, the CDR3 is TGTGCCTACCTCCCGGGAGGCACTGAAGCTTTCTTT. Protein: CAYLPGGTEAFF.

The V call is TRBV6-2 or TRBV6-3, the J call TRBJ1-5; 7 nucleotides align to TRBD1. CDR3 size: 14 residues. Germline V CDR1 and CDR2: MNHEY, SVGEGT. The J segment lost 6 bases and the V segment lost 2 bases, leaving 4 bases of the junction unmatched. The CDR3 DNA is TGTGCCAGCAGTTACACAGGGGATTTTCAGCCCCAGCATTTT. Translated: CASSYTGDFQPQHF.

This clonotype has a count of ten or more. V usage is TRBV12-3 or TRBV12-4 and J usage is TRBJ1-5; perhaps TRBD1 as D (6 bases). V lost 7 bases and J lost 4, with 17 bases in between. CDR3 size: 15 residues. This CDR3 reads CASIGGSNWNQPQHF. DNA for the CDR3: TGTGCCAGCATAGGGGGTAGTAATTGGAATCAGCCCCAGCATTTT.

This clonotype was seen just once. The chain couples TRBV29-1 to TRBJ2-7; 9 positions agree with TRBD1. This CDR3 is 16 amino acids long. The germline V gene encodes CDR1 SQVTM and CDR2 ANQGSEA. The V segment lost 1 base and the J segment 0 bases; nucleotides outside the gene matches: 7. The CDR3 DNA reads TGCAGCGTTGAAGGGGACAGGGCCATCTGCTCCTACGAGCAGTACTTC. Residues: CSVEGDRAICSYEQYF.

This clonotype has a handful of counts. This rearrangement joins TRBV9 to TRBJ2-2; D gene unclear. CDR1 SGDLS and CDR2 YYNGEE come from the germline V gene. V lost 6 bases and J lost 0, with 9 bases in between. The CDR3 has 14 residues. The CDR3 sequence: CASNRAANTGELFF. CDR3 sequence (DNA): TGTGCCAGCAATAGGGCAGCGAACACCGGGGAGCTGTTTTTT.

This clonotype was seen only a few times. The rearrangement joins TRBV7-2 to TRBJ1-3; D remains unclear. This CDR3 is 14 amino acids long. V dropped 3 bases and J dropped 4 bases, with 10 bases sitting between them. Germline CDR1 SGHTA, CDR2 FQGNSA. CDR3 loop: CASSFSTPGNTIYF. CDR3 nucleotides: TGTGCCAGCAGCTTTTCTACACCCGGAAACACCATATATTTT.

This chain links TRBV4-1 with TRBJ1-1; tentatively, D is TRBD1 (5 bases). Deletions cut 0 bases from V and 10 bases from J, with 15 bases between. CDR1 is MGHRA and CDR2 is YSYEKL in the germline V gene. The CDR3 extends over 14 amino acids. Here the CDR3 reads CASSQDLAPRGAFF. The DNA of the CDR3 is TGCGCCAGCAGCCAAGATTTGGCACCGAGGGGAGCTTTCTTT.

This clonotype was counted ten times or more. This chain uses TRBV5-1 with TRBJ1-3; D ambiguous. Trimming left V 2 bases short and J 0 bases short, with 12 bases between. The germline V gene has CDR1 SGHRS and CDR2 YFSETQ. The CDR3 consists of 16 residues. This CDR3 is CASSFGPRDSGNTIYF. The CDR3 DNA sequence: TGCGCCAGCAGCTTCGGCCCCCGGGACTCTGGAAACACCATATATTTT.

This clonotype was detected only a few times. This chain links TRBV28 with TRBJ2-7; TRBD1 might be the D (5 bases). The CDR3 has 14 amino acids. CDR1 is MDHEN and CDR2 is SYDVKM in the germline V gene. V was trimmed by 3 bases and J by 1 base, leaving 10 bases between them. DNA of the CDR3: TGTGCCAGCAGTTTGGGGCTGCCATCCTACGAGCAGTACTTC. Amino acid sequence: CASSLGLPSYEQYF.

Note on this clonotype: It may be a read error: a sequence one base away is much more abundant. The chain links TRBV7-9 to TRBJ1-2, with a possible D match to TRBD1 (5 bases). In germline, CDR1 is SEHNR, CDR2 FQNEAQ (reference sequence). The CDR3 sequence is 14 residues long. Written as DNA, the CDR3 is TGTGCCAGCAGCCTAACCGACAGCATCGATGGCTGCACCTTC. It translates to CASSLTDSIDGCTF. Filled out from reference TRBV7-9 and TRBJ1-2, the complete variable domain reads DTGVSQNPRHKITKRGQNVTFRCDPISEHNRLYWYRQTLGQGPEFLTYFQNEAQLEKSRLLSDRFSAERPKGSFSTLEIQRTEQGDSAMYLCASSLTDSIDGCTFGSGTRLTVV.

This clonotype has just a few counts. The genes are TRBV6-5 and TRBJ2-6; D gene unclear. The CDR3 has 13 residues. V lost 7 bases and J 0 bases, leaving 4 bases between the germline ends. Germline V CDR1 and CDR2: MNHEY, SVGAGI. In nucleotides, the CDR3 is TGTGCCAGCAAAGTCTCTGGGGCCAACGTCCTGACTTTC. Translation gives CASKVSGANVLTF.

The chain combines TRBV6-2 or TRBV6-3 with TRBJ1-6; 8 positions agree with TRBD1. CDR1 and CDR2 from the germline V gene are MNHEY and SVGEGT. The V and J ends lost 5 bases and 9 bases, in that order; junction bases with no gene match: 6. The CDR3 spans 14 residues. In nucleotides, the CDR3 is TGTGCCAGCAGTCCAGGACAGGGTGTTTCACCCCTCCACTTT. Translation gives CASSPGQGVSPLHF.

This clonotype was seen many times. The CDR3, as DNA: TGTGCCAGCAGCCTACAGACAGGGCCAGGGGCAGATACGCAGTATTTT. This encodes CASSLQTGPGADTQYF. The rearrangement uses TRBV5-5 and TRBJ2-3; 7 bases align to TRBD1. This CDR3 comprises 16 residues. Trimming removed 4 bases from V and 4 bases from J; junction bases left unmatched: 12. Germline CDR1 is SGHKS and CDR2 is YYEKEE (reference sequence).

V is TRBV12-3 or TRBV12-4 and J is TRBJ2-1, with D possibly matching TRBD1 (5 bases). The CDR3 runs 14 residues. The V end lost 7 bases, the J end lost 3 bases, and 13 bases lay between the germline ends. The CDR3 coding sequence is TGTGCCAGCACTTGGGGCAGCATCTACAATGAGCAGTTCTTC. This gives the protein CASTWGSIYNEQFF.

This clonotype was counted a few times. This chain connects TRBV6-2 or TRBV6-3 to TRBJ2-2, with D perhaps assigned TRBD1 or TRBD2 (5 bases each). This CDR3 region has 15 residues. The germline V and J ends were trimmed by 7 bases and 1 base, with 13 bases remaining between them. The V gene's germline CDR1 is MNHEY and CDR2 SVGEGT. The CDR3 reads CASTTGTENTGELFF. In DNA, the CDR3 is TGTGCCAGCACCACCGGGACGGAGAACACCGGGGAGCTGTTTTTT.

In this sample, this clonotype turned up a few times. The V gene is TRBV29-1, the J gene TRBJ1-1; D perhaps matches TRBD1 (5 bases). The CDR3 runs to 12 residues. Germline V gene lookup returns CDR1 SQVTM and CDR2 ANQGSEA. The V end was cut by 7 bases, the J end by 10 bases, with 19 bases between. CDR3 residues: CSAKKAQGRAFF. The CDR3 DNA is TGCAGCGCCAAAAAAGCCCAGGGACGAGCTTTCTTT.

The sample holds many counts of this clonotype. CDR3 protein: CASSLDSLQNSNQPQHF. The CDR3, as DNA: TGTGCCAGCAGCTTAGATAGCTTACAGAATAGCAATCAGCCCCAGCATTTT. The chain joins TRBV11-3 to TRBJ1-5, with unresolved D. In germline, CDR1 is SGHNT, CDR2 YENEEA. Deletions cut 0 bases from V and 0 bases from J, with 12 bases between. The CDR3 spans 17 residues.

In this sample, this clonotype turned up many times. The V and J genes are TRBV11-2 and TRBJ1-5; 11 nucleotides agree with TRBD1. J was trimmed by 0 bases and V by 6 bases; bases with no gene match: 7. Per germline, CDR1 SGHAT and CDR2 FQNNGV. The CDR3 contains 17 residues. CDR3 residues: CASRPGTGGRSNQPQHF. In DNA form, the CDR3 reads TGTGCCAGCAGACCCGGGACAGGGGGACGTAGCAATCAGCCCCAGCATTTT.